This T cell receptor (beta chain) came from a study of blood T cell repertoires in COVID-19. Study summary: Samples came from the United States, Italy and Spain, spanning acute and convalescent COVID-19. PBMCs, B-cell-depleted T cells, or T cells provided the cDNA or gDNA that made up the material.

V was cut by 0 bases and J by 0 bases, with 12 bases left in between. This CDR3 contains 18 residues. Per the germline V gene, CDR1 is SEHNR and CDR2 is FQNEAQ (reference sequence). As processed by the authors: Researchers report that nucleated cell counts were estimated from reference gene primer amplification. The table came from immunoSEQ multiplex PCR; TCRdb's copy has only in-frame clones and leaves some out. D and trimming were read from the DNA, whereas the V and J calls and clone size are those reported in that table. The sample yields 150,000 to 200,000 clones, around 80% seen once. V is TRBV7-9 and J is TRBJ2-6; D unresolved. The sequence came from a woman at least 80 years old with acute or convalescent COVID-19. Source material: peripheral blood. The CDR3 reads CASSLAGSTSSGANVLTF. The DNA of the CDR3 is TGTGCCAGCAGCTTAGCGGGCAGTACAAGCTCTGGGGCCAACGTCCTGACTTTC.